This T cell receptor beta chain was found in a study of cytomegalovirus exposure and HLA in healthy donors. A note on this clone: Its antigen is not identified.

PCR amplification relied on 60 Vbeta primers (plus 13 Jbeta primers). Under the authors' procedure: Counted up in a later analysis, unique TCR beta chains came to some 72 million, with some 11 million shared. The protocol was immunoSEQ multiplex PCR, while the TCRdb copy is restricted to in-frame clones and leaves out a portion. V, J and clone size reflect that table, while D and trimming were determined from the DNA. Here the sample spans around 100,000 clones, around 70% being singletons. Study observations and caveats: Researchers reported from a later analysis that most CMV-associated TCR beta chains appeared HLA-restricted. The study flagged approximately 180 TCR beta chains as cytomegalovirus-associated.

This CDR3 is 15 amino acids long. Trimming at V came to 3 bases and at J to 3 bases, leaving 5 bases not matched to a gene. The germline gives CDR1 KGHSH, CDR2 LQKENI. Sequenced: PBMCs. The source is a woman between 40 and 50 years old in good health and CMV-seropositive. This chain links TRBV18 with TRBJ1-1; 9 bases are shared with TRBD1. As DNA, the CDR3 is TGTGCCAGCTCACCCGACACAGGGGGCTACACTGAAGCTTTCTTT. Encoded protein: CASSPDTGGYTEAFF.